The T cell receptor beta chain described here comes from a study of blood T cell repertoires in COVID-19. As for the study in general: Sample material is recorded as cDNA or gDNA derived from T cells, B-cell-depleted T cells, or PBMCs.

Looked up from germline, CDR1 is SGHNT and CDR2 is YENEEA. With 5 bases removed from V and 5 bases from J, the gap between germline ends came to 15 bases. The CDR3 runs to 15 residues. This clone has a single count. TCRdb keeps only in-frame clones here, not all; method: immunoSEQ multiplex PCR. The table lists 6,200 or so clones, more than 65% of them singletons. The chain combines TRBV11-3 with TRBJ2-2, with D tentatively TRBD1 (6 bases). Sequencing was carried out using peripheral blood. The origin of this receptor is a man aged 55 to 69 with acute or convalescent COVID-19. DNA of the CDR3: TGTGCCAGCAGCCACGGGACAAGGTTGACCGGGGAGCTGTTTTTT. Amino acids: CASSHGTRLTGELFF.